Described below is a single T cell receptor beta chain sequence and its context. The antigen is undetermined. Amplification used 60 Vbeta primers and 13 Jbeta primers. Assay used: immunoSEQ multiplex PCR; TCRdb lists only in-frame clones, some missing. Altogether fewer than 200,000 clones are present, approximately 77% being singletons, with the ten largest covering approximately 2.3%. The source of the sample is a study of cytomegalovirus exposure and HLA in healthy donors. Study findings and constraints: Among TCR beta chains, those listed as cytomegalovirus-associated numbered more than 150. Analysis was carried out at a later point, and it linked a missense DCLRE1C variant to TCR beta V- and J-gene trimming.

CDR1 and CDR2 (germline): LNHDA, SQIVND (reference sequence). Trimming removed 5 bases from V and 0 bases from J, with 29 bases in between. The CDR3 covers 21 residues. The chain links TRBV19 to TRBJ1-5; TRBD1 might be the D (5 bases). The receptor was derived from a female donor in good health and CMV-seronegative. Input material: PBMCs. CDR3: CASSPGRAGFGVKYSNQPQHF. The CDR3 DNA sequence: TGTGCCAGTAGTCCCGGTAGGGCAGGGTTTGGAGTTAAGTATAGCAATCAGCCCCAGCATTTT. Full variable domain (outside the CDR3, taken from reference TRBV19 and TRBJ1-5): DGGITQSPKYLFRKEGQNVTLSCEQNLNHDAMYWYRQDPGQGLRLIYYSQIVNDFQKGDIAEGYSVSREKKESFPLTVTSAQKNPTAFYLCASSPGRAGFGVKYSNQPQHFGDGTRLSIL.